This T cell receptor (beta chain) was retrieved from a study of blood T cells in healthy people across ages. This clonotype appeared a few times. A minimum of 6 million PBMCs was isolated per sample. With 1 base removed from V and 1 base from J, the gap between germline ends came to 10 bases. Germline V lookup: CDR1 MGHRA, CDR2 YSYEKL. This CDR3 is 15 amino acids long. Through a sample-barcoded 5' primer and a J-beta primer mix, a second PCR was run for roughly 6 to 12 cycles. A single record per CDR3 protein comes from TCRdb applying MiXCR to the 5' RACE reads. In the table there are about 780,000 distinct CDR3 sequences, roughly 25% of which are singletons. The same data also went into a second study, on T cells of mothers and their children. As that study records: Slightly higher, non-significant overlap characterized related mother-child pairs relative to unrelated pairs.

The sequence derives from a boy younger than 18 in good health. V and J are TRBV4-1 and TRBJ1-1; D is unresolved. The sequenced sample was blood. CDR3 protein: CASSQGIGENTEAFF. The CDR3 DNA sequence: TGCGCCAGCAGCCAAGGGATTGGAGAGAACACTGAAGCTTTCTTT.